This T cell receptor (beta chain) originates from a study of shared T cell receptors in the human thymus. V gave up 4 bases and J gave up 5 bases; unmatched junction bases: 20. Per the germline V gene, CDR1 is SGHNT and CDR2 is YYREEE (reference sequence). The CDR3 sequence is 18 residues long. The data were produced by immunoSEQ multiplex PCR, yet TCRdb's version contains in-frame clones alone and is incomplete. The top ten clones hold just under 0.0095% of a sample with hundreds of thousands of clones, 87% of them seen once. This sample was shared with a second study, whose subject was human thymus T cells. As that study records: The study used thymus tissue resected during corrective heart surgery.

Material for sequencing was thymocytes. The chain carries TRBV5-4 and TRBJ2-7, with 8 bases lining up with TRBD2. The sequence was collected from a boy under two years old with a congenital heart defect. In DNA form, the CDR3 reads TGTGCCAGCAGCCTGAGTATCCCGCCCAAGCGGGAGTTGAACGAGCAGTACTTC. Protein: CASSLSIPPKRELNEQYF.